This T cell receptor (beta chain) originates from a study of regulatory T cells in long-lasting Graves disease. TCR beta libraries were built with iRepertoire HTBI primers and Arm-PCR of CDR3 regions. TCRdb independently ran MiXCR on the multiplex PCR reads; one entry per CDR3 protein. The table has some 340,000 distinct CDR3 sequences, about 10% seen once. This clonotype was found a few times. Its antigen is unidentified. CDR3 length equals 13 residues. With 0 bases removed from V and 9 bases from J, the gap between germline ends came to 9 bases. Time point indicated: newly diagnosed GD, antithyroid drugs for less than 3 months. RNA from PBMCs was the source of the TCR library. Study results and caveats: Persistent disease was characterized by preferential usage of TRBV28, TRBJ1-2 and TRBJ2-5.

These data also featured in a second study, about T cells in Graves' hyperthyroidism and ophthalmopathy. This second report adds: Uncontrolled infection, other autoimmune disease, pregnancy or lactation barred patients from enrollment.

The sample here was peripheral blood mononuclear cells (PBMCs), taken at new diagnosis, from a patient treated with antithyroid drugs. The TCR originated in a woman younger than 30 with Graves disease. The chain couples TRBV12-3 or TRBV12-4 to TRBJ2-1, with TRBD1 as a possible D gene (6 bases). DNA for the CDR3: TGTGCCAGCAGTTTAGCAGGGGGTGGTGAGCAGTTCTTC. Amino acid sequence: CASSLAGGGEQFF.